The sequence of this TCR beta chain was determined in a study of blood T cell repertoires in COVID-19. As for the study in general: Sites in the United States, Italy and Spain provided acute and convalescent COVID-19 samples. Nucleic acid was either cDNA or gDNA, and it came from T cells, B-cell-depleted T cells, or PBMCs.

Germline CDR1 KGHSH, CDR2 LQKENI. J gave up 2 bases and V 2 bases, and 3 bases lay outside the gene matches. The CDR3 spans 15 residues. In the source study's methods: Reference gene primer amplification gave estimated nucleated cell counts. TCRdb's table, derived via immunoSEQ multiplex PCR, lists solely in-frame clones and lacks some. V and J calls and clone size are as listed in that table; D and trimming were resolved from the DNA. This table has around 120,000 clones, roughly 83% appearing once. The chain is built from TRBV18 and TRBJ2-1; TRBD1 agrees at 7 bases. The TCR sequence derives from a woman aged 80 or older with acute or convalescent COVID-19. Sequenced: peripheral blood. The CDR3 bases are TGTGCCAGCTCACCAGCAGACAGGGCCTACAATGAGCAGTTCTTC. Encoded protein: CASSPADRAYNEQFF.